Listed here are 20 T cell receptor beta chains from one sample, sequenced in a study of T cells in Graves' hyperthyroidism and ophthalmopathy. RNA transcripts served as the template for amplifying TCR beta CDR3 regions. During a first-round RT-PCR of the TCR CDR3, the HTBI primer set was used. Via MiXCR, TCRdb re-called the multiplex PCR reads, giving one row per CDR3 protein. The sample consists of about 640,000 distinct CDR3 sequences, more than 20% of them appearing once. Sequenced: blood. These receptors all come from a man aged 25-45 years with Graves' ophthalmopathy.

The table lists this clonotype with many counts. CDR3: CASSQGRGLTYEQYF. DNA for the CDR3: TGTGCCAGCAGCCAAGGTCGGGGACTAACCTACGAGCAGTACTTC. V usage is TRBV3-1 and J usage is TRBJ2-7, with 7 bases aligning to TRBD2. The germline gives CDR1 LGHDT, CDR2 YNNKEL (reference sequence). There are 15 residues in the CDR3. The V segment lost 1 base and the J segment 2 bases; nucleotides outside the gene matches: 5.

The chain combines TRBV3-1 with TRBJ2-3; 12 nucleotides agree with TRBD2. The CDR3 length is 20 residues. V dropped 0 bases and J dropped 6; count of bases not matched to a gene: 16. CDR1 is LGHDT and CDR2 is YNNKEL in the germline V gene (reference sequence). As DNA, the CDR3 is TGTGCCAGCAGCCAAGATCTGAGACTGAGACTAGCGGGAGTTGGGGATACGCAGTATTTT. The encoded protein is CASSQDLRLRLAGVGDTQYF.

Worth noting for this clonotype: As the CDR3 is not closed by the conserved phenylalanine or tryptophan, this likely results from a read error. The chain is built from TRBV3-1 and TRBJ2-7; D call uncertain. CDR1 is LGHDT and CDR2 is YNNKEL in the germline V gene (reference sequence). This CDR3 has 13 residues. CDR3 coding DNA: TGTCCCAGCAGCCAATTTGGGAACTACGAGCAGTACCTC. Its protein product is CPSSQFGNYEQYL.

At least ten counts were recorded for this clonotype. This chain joins TRBV5-1 and TRBJ2-3, with 13 bases fitting TRBD2. The CDR3 has 17 amino acids. The ends lost 4 bases at V and 2 bases at J; junction bases unmatched: 7. Germline CDR1 SGHRS, CDR2 YFSETQ. This chain's CDR3 is CASSPGLAGAFTDTQYF. CDR3 nucleotide sequence: TGCGCCAGCAGCCCCGGACTAGCGGGAGCCTTCACAGATACGCAGTATTTT.

The rearrangement links TRBV7-9 to TRBJ1-4, with a weak D call TRBD1 (5 bases). CDR3 length equals 15 residues. The germline V gene encodes CDR1 SEHNR and CDR2 FQNEAQ (reference sequence). Trimming cost V 1 base and J 8 bases, with 14 bases left between them. CDR3 coding DNA: TGTGCCAGCAGCTTAGGACAGCGCTCCTTGGAAAAACTGTTTTTT. This encodes CASSLGQRSLEKLFF.

In this sample, this clonotype turned up a few times. This rearrangement joins TRBV7-9 to TRBJ1-2; tentative D call: TRBD1 (5 bases). Germline assignment: CDR1 SEHNR and CDR2 FQNEAQ (reference sequence). This CDR3 has 16 amino acids. V was clipped by 4 bases and J by 4 bases, with 19 bases between them. The CDR3 spells CASSSPTRQGGYGYTF. CDR3 sequence (DNA): TGTGCCAGCAGCTCACCGACGCGGCAGGGCGGCTATGGCTACACCTTC.

This clonotype was counted a few times. This chain uses TRBV6-1 with TRBJ2-1; 12 bases match TRBD2. The length of the CDR3 is 20 residues. V shed 5 bases, J shed 4 bases, and the junction held 18 bases outside the gene matches. In germline, CDR1 is MNHNS, CDR2 SASEGT. The CDR3, as DNA: TGTGCCAGCAGTCCAGTCCGGACTAGCGGGACCGAGTTGTATTACAATGAGCAGTTCTTC. Translated: CASSPVRTSGTELYYNEQFF.

This chain connects TRBV9 to TRBJ2-3; the D gene is possibly TRBD1 (6 bases). The CDR3 loop spans 16 amino acids. Germline CDR1 reads SGDLS; CDR2 reads YYNGEE. With 0 bases removed from V and 2 bases from J, the gap between germline ends came to 13 bases. DNA of the CDR3: TGTGCCAGCAGCGTAGTAGACAGGCCTTTCACAGATACGCAGTATTTT. It codes for CASSVVDRPFTDTQYF. Variable domain in full (rest from reference TRBV9 and TRBJ2-3): DSGVTQTPKHLITATGQRVTLRCSPRSGDLSVYWYQQSLDQGLQFLIQYYNGEERAKGNILERFSAQQFPDLHSELNLSSLELGDSALYFCASSVVDRPFTDTQYFGPGTRLTVL.

The table lists this clonotype with a few counts. The rearrangement links TRBV28 to TRBJ1-6, with D maybe TRBD1 (6 bases). V was clipped by 5 bases and J by 7 bases, with 12 bases between them. The CDR3 consists of 14 residues. From germline, CDR1 is MDHEN and CDR2 SYDVKM. CDR3 nucleotide sequence: TGTGCCAGCAGTGGGGGGGGGCTGAATTCACCCCTCCACTTT. Translation gives CASSGGGLNSPLHF.

This sequence joins TRBV30 and TRBJ2-6, with D uncertain. This CDR3 has 16 amino acids. In germline, CDR1 is GTSNPN, CDR2 SVGIG (reference sequence). The V end was cut by 1 base, the J end by 0 bases, with 10 bases between. The CDR3 protein is CAWSAPWSSGANVLTF. The CDR3 DNA follows: TGTGCCTGGAGTGCCCCTTGGAGCTCTGGGGCCAACGTCCTGACTTTC.

This clonotype was detected ten times or more. The chain has TRBV2 and TRBJ1-1; D is unclear. The length of the CDR3 is 13 residues. From germline, CDR1 is SNHLY and CDR2 FYNNEI. V was pared by 4 bases and J by 3 bases, with 9 bases between. This CDR3 is CASSVTSDTEAFF. The DNA of the CDR3 is TGTGCCAGCAGTGTTACCAGCGACACTGAAGCTTTCTTT.

The table lists this clonotype with many counts. The V gene is TRBV30, the J gene TRBJ2-2; D is possibly TRBD1 or TRBD2 (5 bases each). The CDR3 length is 13 residues. CDR1 and CDR2 (germline): GTSNPN, SVGIG (reference sequence). Trimming stripped 0 bases from V and 5 bases from J, with 7 bases between. As DNA, the CDR3 is TGTGCCTGGAGTGTTGGGGGTACCGGGGAGCTGTTTTTT. Its protein is CAWSVGGTGELFF.

The chain combines TRBV9 with TRBJ1-3; D might be TRBD1 (6 bases). V gave up 3 bases and J gave up 0 bases, with 13 bases separating them. Germline CDR1 and CDR2: SGDLS and YYNGEE. CDR3 length: 16 residues. CDR3 DNA sequence: TGTGCCAGCAGCGACCCGGGACAAGTCTCTGGAAACACCATATATTTT. This gives the protein CASSDPGQVSGNTIYF.

This clonotype came up many times. J is TRBJ1-1 and V is TRBV18, with D perhaps TRBD1 (6 bases). V shed 1 base and J shed 1 base, with 10 bases lying between them. CDR1 is KGHSH and CDR2 is LQKENI in the germline V gene. CDR3 size: 15 residues. The DNA for the CDR3 is TGTGCCAGCTCACCACGGGAGGGGGGGAACACTGAAGCTTTCTTT. It is translated as CASSPREGGNTEAFF.

The gene calls are TRBV20-1 and TRBJ1-6; TRBD1 matches 8 bases. The CDR3 is 14 amino acids. In germline, CDR1 is DFQATT, CDR2 SNEGSKA (reference sequence). Trimming took 0 bases from V and 10 from J; bases not matched to a gene: 5. CDR3 coding DNA: TGCAGTGCTAGAGAAGACAGGGGTTTCTCACCCCTCCACTTT. Its protein product is CSAREDRGFSPLHF.

This clonotype was counted ten times or more. The chain carries TRBV28 and TRBJ1-2; D is undetermined. Germline assignment: CDR1 MDHEN and CDR2 SYDVKM. CDR3 size: 15 residues. Trimming shortened V by 4 bases and J by 4 bases, and 16 bases separated the two germline ends. The CDR3 DNA sequence: TGTGCCAGCAGTTCCCTAGAGGGAGACGGCTATGGCTACACCTTC. Protein product: CASSSLEGDGYGYTF.

This sequence joins TRBV5-6 and TRBJ1-5, with 9 bases lining up with TRBD1. V dropped 2 bases and J dropped 1; count of bases not matched to a gene: 7. The CDR3 is 17 residues long. From germline, CDR1 is SGHDT and CDR2 YYEEEE. The CDR3: CASSFRTGAGSNQPQHF. CDR3 DNA: TGTGCCAGCAGCTTTAGGACAGGGGCTGGGAGCAATCAGCCCCAGCATTTT.

This clonotype was detected a few times. This CDR3 fails to terminate in the conserved phenylalanine or tryptophan, so it likely reflects a read error. The V call is TRBV20-1, the J call TRBJ1-1; the match to TRBD1 covers 9 bases. The CDR3 is 14 residues long. V lost 2 bases, J lost 1 base, and 2 bases stayed unmatched. Germline CDR1 reads DFQATT; CDR2 reads SNEGSKA (reference sequence). CDR3 sequence reads: CSARRDRENTEAFL. CDR3 sequence (DNA): TGCAGTGCTAGAAGGGACAGGGAGAACACTGAAGCTTTCCTT.

The table lists this clonotype with a few counts. The chain couples TRBV28 to TRBJ1-2, with a possible D match to TRBD1 (6 bases). CDR3 length equals 14 residues. Germline values: CDR1 MDHEN, CDR2 SYDVKM. V lost 5 bases and J lost 4, with 14 bases in between. Here the CDR3 reads CASSTPGGSYGYTF. CDR3 DNA sequence: TGTGCCAGCAGTACCCCGGGGGGCTCCTATGGCTACACCTTC.

A few counts support this clonotype. The chain couples TRBV27 to TRBJ1-1, with D perhaps TRBD1 (5 bases). Germline V CDR1 and CDR2: MNHEY, SMNVEV (reference sequence). The CDR3 spans 14 residues. Trimming shortened V by 8 bases and J by 1 base, and 14 bases separated the two germline ends. The CDR3 is CASVLRQGNTEAFF. The CDR3 nucleotides read TGTGCCAGCGTCCTAAGGCAGGGGAACACTGAAGCTTTCTTT.